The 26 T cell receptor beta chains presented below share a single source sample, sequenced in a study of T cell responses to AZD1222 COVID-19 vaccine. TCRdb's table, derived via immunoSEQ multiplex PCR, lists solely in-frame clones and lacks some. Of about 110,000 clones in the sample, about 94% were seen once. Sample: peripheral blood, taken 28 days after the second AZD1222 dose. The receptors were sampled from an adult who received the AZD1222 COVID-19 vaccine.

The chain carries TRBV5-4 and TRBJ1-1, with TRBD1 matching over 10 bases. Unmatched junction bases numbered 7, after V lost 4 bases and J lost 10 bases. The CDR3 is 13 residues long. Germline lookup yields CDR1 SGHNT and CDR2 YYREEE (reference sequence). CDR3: CASSPWTGGTAFF. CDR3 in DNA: TGTGCCAGCAGCCCCTGGACAGGGGGGACAGCTTTCTTT.

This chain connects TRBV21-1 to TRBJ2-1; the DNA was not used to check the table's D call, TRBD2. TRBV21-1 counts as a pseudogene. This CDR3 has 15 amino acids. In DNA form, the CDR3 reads TGTGCCAGCAGCAAAGCGGGGAGCTCCTACAATGAGCAGTTCTTC. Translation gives CASSKAGSSYNEQFF.

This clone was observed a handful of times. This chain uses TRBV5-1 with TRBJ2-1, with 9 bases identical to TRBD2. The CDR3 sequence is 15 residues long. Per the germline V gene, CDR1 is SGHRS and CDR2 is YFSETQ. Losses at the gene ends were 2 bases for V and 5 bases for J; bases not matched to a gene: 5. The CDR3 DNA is TGCGCCAGCAGCTTAACGGGACTAGCTAACAATGAGCAGTTCTTC. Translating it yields CASSLTGLANNEQFF.

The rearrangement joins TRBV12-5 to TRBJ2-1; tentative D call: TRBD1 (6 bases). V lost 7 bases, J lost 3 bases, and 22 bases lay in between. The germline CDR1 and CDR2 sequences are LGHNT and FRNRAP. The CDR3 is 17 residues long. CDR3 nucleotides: TGTGCTAGTGCCCTGATCTTGGGGACATCGTTCTACAATGAGCAGTTCTTC. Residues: CASALILGTSFYNEQFF.

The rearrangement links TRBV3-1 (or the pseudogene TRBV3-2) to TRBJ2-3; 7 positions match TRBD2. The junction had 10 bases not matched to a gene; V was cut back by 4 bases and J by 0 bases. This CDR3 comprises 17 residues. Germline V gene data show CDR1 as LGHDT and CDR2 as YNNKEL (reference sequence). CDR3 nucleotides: TGTGCCAGCAGCCGGATGGGGAGTAGCGGGAGCACAGATACGCAGTATTTT. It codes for CASSRMGSSGSTDTQYF.

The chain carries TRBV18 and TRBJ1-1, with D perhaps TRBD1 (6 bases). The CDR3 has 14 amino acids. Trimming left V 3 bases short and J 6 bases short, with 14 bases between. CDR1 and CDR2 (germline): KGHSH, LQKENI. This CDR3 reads CASSPGDNYPEAFF. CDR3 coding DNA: TGTGCCAGCTCACCTGGGGACAATTATCCTGAAGCTTTCTTT.

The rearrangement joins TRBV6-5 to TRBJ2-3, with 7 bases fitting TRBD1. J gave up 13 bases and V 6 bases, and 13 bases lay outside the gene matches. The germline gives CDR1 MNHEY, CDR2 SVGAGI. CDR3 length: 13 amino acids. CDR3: CASSVSGDSRKYF. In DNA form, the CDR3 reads TGTGCCAGCAGCGTTAGTGGGGACAGCCGAAAGTATTTT.

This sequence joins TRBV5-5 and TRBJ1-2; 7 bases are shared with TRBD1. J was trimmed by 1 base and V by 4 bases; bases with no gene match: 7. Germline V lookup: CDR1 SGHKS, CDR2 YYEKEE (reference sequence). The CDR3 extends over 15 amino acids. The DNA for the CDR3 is TGTGCCAGCAGCAAAGAAGGACAGGTTAACTATGGCTACACCTTC. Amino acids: CASSKEGQVNYGYTF.

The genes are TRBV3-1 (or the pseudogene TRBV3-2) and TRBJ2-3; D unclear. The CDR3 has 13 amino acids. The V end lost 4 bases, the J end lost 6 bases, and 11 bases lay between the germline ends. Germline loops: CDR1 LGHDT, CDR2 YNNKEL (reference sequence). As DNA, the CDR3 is TGTGCCAGCAGCCCCCTATACCCGGATACGCAGTATTTT. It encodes CASSPLYPDTQYF.

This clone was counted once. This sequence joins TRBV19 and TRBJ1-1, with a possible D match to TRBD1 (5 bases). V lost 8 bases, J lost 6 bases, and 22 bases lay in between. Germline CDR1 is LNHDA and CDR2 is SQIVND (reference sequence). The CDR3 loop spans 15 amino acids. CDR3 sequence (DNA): TGTGCCAGTCAATCAACTCAGGGTTGGGTCGCTGAAGCTTTCTTT. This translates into CASQSTQGWVAEAFF.

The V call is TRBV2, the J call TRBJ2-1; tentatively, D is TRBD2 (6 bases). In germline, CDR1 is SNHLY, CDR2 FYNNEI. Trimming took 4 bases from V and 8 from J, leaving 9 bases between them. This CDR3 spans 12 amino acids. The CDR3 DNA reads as TGTGCCAGCAGTGGGGACTTCCATGAGCAGTTCTTC. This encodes CASSGDFHEQFF.

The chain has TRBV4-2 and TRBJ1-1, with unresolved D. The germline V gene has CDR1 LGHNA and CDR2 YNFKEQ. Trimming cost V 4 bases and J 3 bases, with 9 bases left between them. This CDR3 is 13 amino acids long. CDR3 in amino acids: CASSPSRDTEAFF. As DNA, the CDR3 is TGTGCCAGCAGCCCGTCGCGGGACACTGAAGCTTTCTTT.

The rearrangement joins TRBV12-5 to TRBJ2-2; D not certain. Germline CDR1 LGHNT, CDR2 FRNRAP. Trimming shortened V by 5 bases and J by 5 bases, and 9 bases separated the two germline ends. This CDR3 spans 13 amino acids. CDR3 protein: CASGLFGTGELFF. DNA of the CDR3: TGTGCTAGTGGTCTCTTTGGTACCGGGGAGCTGTTTTTT.

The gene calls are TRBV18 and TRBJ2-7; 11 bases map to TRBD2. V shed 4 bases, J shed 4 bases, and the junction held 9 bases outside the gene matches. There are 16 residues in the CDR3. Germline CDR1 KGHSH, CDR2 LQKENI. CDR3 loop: CASSHVSGRDFYEQYF. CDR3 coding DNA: TGTGCCAGCTCACACGTTAGCGGGAGGGATTTTTACGAGCAGTACTTC.

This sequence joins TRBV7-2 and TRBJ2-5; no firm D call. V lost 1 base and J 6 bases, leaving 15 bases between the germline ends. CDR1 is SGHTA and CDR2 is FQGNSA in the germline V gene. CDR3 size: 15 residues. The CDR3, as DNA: TGTGCCAGCAGCTTAGTGGCGGCTACCGGCAAGACCCAGTACTTC. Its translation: CASSLVAATGKTQYF.

CDR3 sequence: CASSSGTSAYEQYF. The DNA of the CDR3 is TGTGCCAGCAGTTCCGGGACCTCAGCCTACGAGCAGTACTTC. J is TRBJ2-7 and V is TRBV27; D possibly matches TRBD1 or TRBD2 (5 bases each). Trimming removed 4 bases from V and 2 bases from J, with 12 bases in between. Germline loops: CDR1 MNHEY, CDR2 SMNVEV (reference sequence). This CDR3 is 14 amino acids long.

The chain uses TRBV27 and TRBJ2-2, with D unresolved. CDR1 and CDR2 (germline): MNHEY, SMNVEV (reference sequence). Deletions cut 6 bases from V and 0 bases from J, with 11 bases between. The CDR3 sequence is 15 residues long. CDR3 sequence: CASRETLANTGELFF. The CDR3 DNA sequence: TGTGCCAGCAGAGAGACACTGGCGAACACCGGGGAGCTGTTTTTT.

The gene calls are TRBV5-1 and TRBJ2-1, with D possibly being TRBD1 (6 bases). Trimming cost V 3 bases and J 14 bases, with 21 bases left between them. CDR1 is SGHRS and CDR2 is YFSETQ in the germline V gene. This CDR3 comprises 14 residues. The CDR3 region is CASSSTGTGPREFF. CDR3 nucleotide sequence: TGCGCCAGCAGCTCTACAGGGACCGGGCCTAGGGAGTTCTTC.

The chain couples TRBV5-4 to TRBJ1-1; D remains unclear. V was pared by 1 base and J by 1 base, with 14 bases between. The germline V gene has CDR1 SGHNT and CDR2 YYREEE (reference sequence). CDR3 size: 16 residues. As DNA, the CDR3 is TGTGCCAGCAGCTTGTTCGGCGAGTTCGAGAACACTGAAGCTTTCTTT. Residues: CASSLFGEFENTEAFF.

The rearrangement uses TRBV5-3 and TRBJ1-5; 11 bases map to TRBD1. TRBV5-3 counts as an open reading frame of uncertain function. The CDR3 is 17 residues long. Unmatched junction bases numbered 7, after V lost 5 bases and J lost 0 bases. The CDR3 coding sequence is TGTGCCAGAAGACCGGACAGGGGGCCGGGTAGCAATCAGCCCCAGCATTTT. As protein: CARRPDRGPGSNQPQHF.

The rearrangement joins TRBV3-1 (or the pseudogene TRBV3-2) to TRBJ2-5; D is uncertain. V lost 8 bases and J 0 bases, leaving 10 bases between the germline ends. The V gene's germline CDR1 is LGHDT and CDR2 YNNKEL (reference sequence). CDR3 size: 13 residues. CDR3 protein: CASASRHQETQYF. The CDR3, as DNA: TGTGCCAGCGCCTCCCGGCACCAAGAGACCCAGTACTTC.

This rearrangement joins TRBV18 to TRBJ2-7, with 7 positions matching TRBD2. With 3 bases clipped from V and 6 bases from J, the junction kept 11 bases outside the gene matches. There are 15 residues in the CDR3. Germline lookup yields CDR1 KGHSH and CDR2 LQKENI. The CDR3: CASSPPGGLSFEQYF. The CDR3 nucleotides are TGTGCCAGCTCACCCCCGGGAGGATTGTCATTCGAGCAGTACTTC.

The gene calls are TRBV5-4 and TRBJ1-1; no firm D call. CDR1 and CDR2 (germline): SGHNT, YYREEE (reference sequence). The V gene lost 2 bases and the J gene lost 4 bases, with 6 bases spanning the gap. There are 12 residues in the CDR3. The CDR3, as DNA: TGTGCCAGCAGCTTTTATAGCACTGAAGCTTTCTTT. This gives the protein CASSFYSTEAFF.

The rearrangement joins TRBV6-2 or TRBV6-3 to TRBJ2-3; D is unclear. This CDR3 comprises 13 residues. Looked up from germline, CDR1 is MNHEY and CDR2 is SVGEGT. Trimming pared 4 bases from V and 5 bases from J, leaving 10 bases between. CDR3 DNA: TGTGCCAGCAGTTCCATCGAGAGAGATACGCAGTATTTT. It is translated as CASSSIERDTQYF.

In DNA form, the CDR3 reads TGTGCCAGCAGATCAAGGGACACTGAAGCTTTCTTT. Residues: CASRSRDTEAFF. This rearrangement joins TRBV12-3 or TRBV12-4 to TRBJ1-1; D not certain. The CDR3 covers 12 residues. V lost 6 bases and J lost 3, with 8 bases in between.

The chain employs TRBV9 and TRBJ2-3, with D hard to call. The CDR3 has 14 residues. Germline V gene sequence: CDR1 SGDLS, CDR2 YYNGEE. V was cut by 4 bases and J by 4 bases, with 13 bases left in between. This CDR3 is CASSLQGRSDTQYF. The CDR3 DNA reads TGTGCCAGCAGCCTACAAGGGCGGTCAGATACGCAGTATTTT.